This T cell receptor (beta chain) comes out of a study of blood T cell repertoires in COVID-19. The wider study: Sites in the United States, Italy and Spain provided acute and convalescent COVID-19 samples.

Authors' data handling: Amplification with reference gene primers provided the estimates of nucleated cell counts. Clones were sequenced by immunoSEQ multiplex PCR, and TCRdb holds only the in-frame ones, with some missing. V and J calls and clone size are given by that table; D and trimming were obtained from the DNA. The repertoire holds 100,000 or so clones, roughly four fifths seen once, with 15% to 19% in the top ten. Germline-derived CDR1 and CDR2 are SGHDT and YYEEEE. This CDR3 has 16 residues. V lost 4 bases, J lost 4 bases, and 11 bases stayed unmatched. The receptor's source is a woman aged 80 or older with acute or convalescent COVID-19. Sequenced: peripheral blood. The chain carries TRBV5-6 and TRBJ1-2; 9 bases map to TRBD1. The chain's CDR3 is CASSPGTGRMVYGYTF. CDR3 DNA: TGTGCCAGCAGCCCGGGGACAGGGAGGATGGTCTATGGCTACACCTTC.